This T cell receptor (beta chain) was obtained from a study of CD8 T cells in Susac syndrome. The authors carried out high-throughput sequencing of TCR beta. They applied it to CD8+ and CD4+ T cells obtained from blood. The multiple sclerosis control group was made up of treatment-naive patients with stable or active relapsing-remitting disease. A quantity of roughly 0.5 to 1 ug RNA underwent reverse transcription using random hexamers. The TCR beta CDR3 was amplified by immunoSEQ multiplex PCR across 54 Vbeta, 13 Jbeta. MiXCR was run by TCRdb on the immunoSEQ multiplex PCR reads, yielding one entry per CDR3 protein. Here the sample spans about 200,000 distinct CDR3 sequences, roughly 90% being singletons. CDR3 size: 17 residues. V was clipped by 1 base and J by 2 bases, with 15 bases between them. From germline, CDR1 is LGHDT and CDR2 YNNKEL (reference sequence).

The genes are TRBV3-1 and TRBJ2-1; D possibly corresponds to TRBD1 (6 bases). The clonotype was recovered from a human donor with multiple sclerosis. Source material: CD8+ T cells from PBMCs. This chain's CDR3 is CASSQAYSGAPYNEQFF. The CDR3 DNA reads TGTGCCAGCAGCCAAGCCTACTCAGGGGCTCCCTACAATGAGCAGTTCTTC.